This T cell receptor beta chain was captured in a study of PD-L1 blockade in urothelial cancer. Time point of the sample: pretreatment peripheral blood. General study findings and limits: Having blood TCR clonality under the median before treatment predicted better survival.

This clone has more than one count but fewer than ten. Its specificity is not known. The assay was immunoSEQ multiplex PCR, and TCRdb's table has in-frame clones only and misses some. The sample shows about 81,000 clones, roughly 90% of them seen only once. This receptor was identified in a woman aged 80 or over with urothelial cancer. This specimen consisted of PBMCs, obtained around atezolizumab (anti-PD-L1) treatment.

CDR3 sequence (DNA): TGTGCCAGTAGCAAAGGACAGACCTGGGAGCCCCAGCATTTT. Translating gives CASSKGQTWEPQHF. The chain joins TRBV19 to TRBJ1-5; D perhaps matches TRBD1 (6 bases). This CDR3 is 14 amino acids long. The germline V gene encodes CDR1 LNHDA and CDR2 SQIVND (reference sequence). Trimming stripped 6 bases from V and 8 bases from J, with 17 bases between.